This T cell receptor beta chain was captured by sequencing in a study of cytomegalovirus exposure and HLA in healthy donors. PCR used 60 Vbeta primers and 13 Jbeta primers. This table comes from immunoSEQ multiplex PCR, and its TCRdb copy is limited to in-frame clones, with some not included. The table has 160,000 or so clones, about 75% seen once. V was pared by 11 bases and J by 2 bases, with 18 bases between. The CDR3 consists of 15 residues. Germline V CDR1 and CDR2: MNHNY, SVGAGI (reference sequence). Study-wide points: Analyses of presence/absence relied on an assumption of roughly uniform sequencing depth across donors. Per a later analysis, 15,000 to 20,000 TCR beta sequences showed association with HLA alleles at 0.05 false discovery rate. TCR beta V segments were, for the most part, productive about 87% or about 30% of the time in an earlier analysis. Fewer N-insertions than the roughly 670-donor mean were reportedly shown by an Asian-associated ancestry cluster in a later analysis.

Note on this clone: Its antigen is as yet unknown.

This TCR derives from a man younger than 35 in good health and CMV-seropositive. Sequenced: PBMCs. The rearrangement uses TRBV6-6 and TRBJ2-2; D possibly corresponds to TRBD2 (6 bases). The CDR3, as DNA: TGTGCCGCCCAGTGGGCGGGGACCAACACCGGGGAGCTGTTTTTT. Translating gives CAAQWAGTNTGELFF.